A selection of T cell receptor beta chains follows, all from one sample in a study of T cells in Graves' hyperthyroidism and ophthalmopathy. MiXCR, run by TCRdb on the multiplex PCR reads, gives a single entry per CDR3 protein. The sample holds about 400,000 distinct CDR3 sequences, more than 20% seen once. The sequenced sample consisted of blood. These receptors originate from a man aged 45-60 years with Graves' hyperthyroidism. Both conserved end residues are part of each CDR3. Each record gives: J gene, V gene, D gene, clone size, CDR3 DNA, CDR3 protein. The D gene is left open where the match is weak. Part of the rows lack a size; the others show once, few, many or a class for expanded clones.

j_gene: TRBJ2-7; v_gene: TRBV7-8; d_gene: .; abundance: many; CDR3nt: TGTGCCAGCAGCCCAGGGACGAGTACCTACGAGCAGTACTTC; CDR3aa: CASSPGTSTYEQYF
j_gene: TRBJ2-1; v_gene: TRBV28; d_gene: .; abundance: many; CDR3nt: TGTGCCAGCAGGGGTCCGGCCTCCTACAATGAGCAGTTCTTC; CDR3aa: CASRGPASYNEQFF
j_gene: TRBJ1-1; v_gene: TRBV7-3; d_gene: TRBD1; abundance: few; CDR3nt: TGTGCCAGCAGCTTAGGGGGTACAGGGGGCGTTTTCCCCACTGAAGCTTTCTTT; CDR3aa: CASSLGGTGGVFPTEAFF
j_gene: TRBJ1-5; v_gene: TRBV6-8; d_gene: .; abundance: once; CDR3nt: TGTGCCAGCCTTTACCGGGAGAAGGGCAATCAGCCCCAGCATTTT; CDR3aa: CASLYREKGNQPQHF
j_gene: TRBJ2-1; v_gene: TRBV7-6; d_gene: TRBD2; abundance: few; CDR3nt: TGTGCCAGCAGCTTTAGCCTACTAGCGGGAGAGATTGGTGAGCAGTTCTTC; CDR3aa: CASSFSLLAGEIGEQFF
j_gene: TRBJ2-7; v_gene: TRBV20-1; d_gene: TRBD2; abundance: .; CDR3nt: TGCAGTGCTAGGGCTAGCGGGATATACGAGCAGTACTTC; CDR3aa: CSARASGIYEQYF
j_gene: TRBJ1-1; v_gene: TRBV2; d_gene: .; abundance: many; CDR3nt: TGTGCCAGCAGGCCCGACTTGGGGGTGGCTGAAGCTTTCTTT; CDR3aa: CASRPDLGVAEAFF
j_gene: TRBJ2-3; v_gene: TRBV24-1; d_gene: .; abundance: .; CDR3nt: TGTGCCACCAGTGACCCGACTCGGGCCACAGATACGCAGTATTTT; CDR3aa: CATSDPTRATDTQYF
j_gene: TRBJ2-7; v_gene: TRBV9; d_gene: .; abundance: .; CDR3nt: TGTGCCAGCAGCGTAGGATCGTTGGTAGCAACGGGCGAGCAGTACTTC; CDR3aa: CASSVGSLVATGEQYF
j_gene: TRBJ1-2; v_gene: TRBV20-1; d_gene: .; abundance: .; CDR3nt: TGCAGTGCCCGACTCAGGGCTAACTATGGCTACACCTTC; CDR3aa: CSARLRANYGYTF
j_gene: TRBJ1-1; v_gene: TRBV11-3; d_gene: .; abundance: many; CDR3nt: TGTGCCAGCAGCCCATCACCGAACACTGAAGCTTTCTTT; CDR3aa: CASSPSPNTEAFF
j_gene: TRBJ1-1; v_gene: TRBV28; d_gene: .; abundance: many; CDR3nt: TGTGCCAGCAGTTTAGGGCAGGGTGACACTGAAGCTTTCTTT; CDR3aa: CASSLGQGDTEAFF
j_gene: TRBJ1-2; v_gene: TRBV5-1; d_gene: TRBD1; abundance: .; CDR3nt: TGCGCCAGCAGCTTGGAGGGACAGAACTATGGCTACACCTTC; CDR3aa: CASSLEGQNYGYTF
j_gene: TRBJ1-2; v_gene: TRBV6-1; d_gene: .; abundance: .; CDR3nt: TGTGCCACCCGAACGGGGCAAGGCTACACCTTC; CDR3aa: CATRTGQGYTF
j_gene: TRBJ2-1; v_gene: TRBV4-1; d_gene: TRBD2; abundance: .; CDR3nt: TGCGCCAGCAGCCAAGAAAGTAGCGGGAGAACAATCTACAATGAGCAGTTCTTC; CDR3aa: CASSQESSGRTIYNEQFF
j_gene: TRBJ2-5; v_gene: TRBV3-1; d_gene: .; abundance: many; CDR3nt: TGTGCCAGCAGCCAAGCCGAGACTAGGGTAGCGACCCAGTACTTC; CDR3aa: CASSQAETRVATQYF
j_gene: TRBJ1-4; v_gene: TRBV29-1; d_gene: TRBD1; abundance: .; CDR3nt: TGCAGCGTTGAAGAAGCGGGACAGGGGGGCGAAAAACTGTTTTTT; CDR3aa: CSVEEAGQGGEKLFF
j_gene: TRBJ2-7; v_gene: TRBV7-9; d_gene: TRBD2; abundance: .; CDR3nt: TGTGCCAGCAGCTTACTAGCGGGGGGAGCTAACGAGCAGTACTTC; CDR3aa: CASSLLAGGANEQYF
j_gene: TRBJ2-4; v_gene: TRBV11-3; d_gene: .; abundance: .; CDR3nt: TGTGCCAGCAGCTCACACCTACAGAAAAACATTCAGTACTTC; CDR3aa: CASSSHLQKNIQYF
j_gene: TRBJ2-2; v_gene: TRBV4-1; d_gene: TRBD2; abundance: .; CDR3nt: TGCGCCAGCAGCCAAGACGCGCAGGGAGGGATCGGGGAGCTGTTTTTT; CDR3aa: CASSQDAQGGIGELFF
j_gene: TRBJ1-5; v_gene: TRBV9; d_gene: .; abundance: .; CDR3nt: TGTGCCAGCAGCCTCGGGACACATAGCAATCAGCCCCAGCATTTT; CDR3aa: CASSLGTHSNQPQHF
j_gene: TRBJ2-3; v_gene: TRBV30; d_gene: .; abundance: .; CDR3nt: TGTGCCTGGAGTAGGTTGAGGGTCGCAGATACGCAGTATTTT; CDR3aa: CAWSRLRVADTQYF
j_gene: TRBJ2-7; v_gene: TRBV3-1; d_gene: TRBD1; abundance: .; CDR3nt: TGTGCCAGCAGCCAAGACGCCTATAGGACAGGGGCAGACGAGCAGTACTTC; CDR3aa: CASSQDAYRTGADEQYF
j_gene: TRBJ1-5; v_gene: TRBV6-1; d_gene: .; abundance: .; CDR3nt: TGTGCCAGCAGTGAAGTTGACAGCTTTAATCAGCCCCAGCATTTT; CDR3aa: CASSEVDSFNQPQHF
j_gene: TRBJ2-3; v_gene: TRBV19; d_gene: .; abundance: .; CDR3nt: TGTGCCAGTAATCGGTACACAGATACGCAGTATTTT; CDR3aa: CASNRYTDTQYF
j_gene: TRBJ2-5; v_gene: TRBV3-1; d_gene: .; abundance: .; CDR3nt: TGTGCCAGCAGCCAAGAACCCCGACGCCAGTACTTC; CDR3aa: CASSQEPRRQYF
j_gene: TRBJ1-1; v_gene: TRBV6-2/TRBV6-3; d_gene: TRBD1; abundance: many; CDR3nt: TGTGCCAGCTCGCGAACTACAGGGGCCGTTAAGAACACTGAAGCTTTCTTT; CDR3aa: CASSRTTGAVKNTEAFF
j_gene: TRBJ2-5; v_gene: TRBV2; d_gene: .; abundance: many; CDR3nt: TGTGCCAGCAGTGGCGGTATGGGGAGCCAAGAGACCCAGTACTTC; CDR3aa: CASSGGMGSQETQYF
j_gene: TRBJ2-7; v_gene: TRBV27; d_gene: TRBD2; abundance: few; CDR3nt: TGTGCCAGCTCGCCAGGTGGGGGGGAGAGATACGAGCAGTACTTC; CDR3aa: CASSPGGGERYEQYF
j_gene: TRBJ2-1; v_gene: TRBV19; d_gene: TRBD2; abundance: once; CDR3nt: TGTGCCAGTAGTATGGCTAGCGGGAGGGCCGATGAGCAGTTCTTC; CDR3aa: CASSMASGRADEQFF
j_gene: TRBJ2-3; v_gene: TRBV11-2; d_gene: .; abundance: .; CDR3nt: TGTGCCAGCACCCGGGGTAGCACAGATACGCAGTATTTT; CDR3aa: CASTRGSTDTQYF
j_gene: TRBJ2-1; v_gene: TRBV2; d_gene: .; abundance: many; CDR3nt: TGTGCCAGCAGCCTGACGAACAATGAGCAGTTCTTC; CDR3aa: CASSLTNNEQFF
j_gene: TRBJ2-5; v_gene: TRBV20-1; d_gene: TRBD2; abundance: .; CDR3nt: TGCAGTGCTCTCCCTGTTAGCGGGAAACAAGAGACCCAGTACTTC; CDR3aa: CSALPVSGKQETQYF
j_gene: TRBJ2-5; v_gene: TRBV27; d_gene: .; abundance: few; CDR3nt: TGTGCCAGCAGTCCCACAAGGGGAGGAGCAGAGACCCAGTACTTC; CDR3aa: CASSPTRGGAETQYF
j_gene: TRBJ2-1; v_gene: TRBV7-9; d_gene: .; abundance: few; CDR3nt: TGTGCCAGCAGCTTTGATCTTTCCCTAGCGAGAGAGCAGTTCTTC; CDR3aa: CASSFDLSLAREQFF
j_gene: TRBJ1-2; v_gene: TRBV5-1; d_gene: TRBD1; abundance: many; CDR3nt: TGTGCCAGCAGCTTAGACAGGGACTATGGCTACACCTTC; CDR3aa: CASSLDRDYGYTF
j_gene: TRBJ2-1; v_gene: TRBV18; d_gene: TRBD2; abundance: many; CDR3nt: TGTGCCAGCTCACCAGCGGGAGGGCCTATGAATGAGCAGTTCTTC; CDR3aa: CASSPAGGPMNEQFF
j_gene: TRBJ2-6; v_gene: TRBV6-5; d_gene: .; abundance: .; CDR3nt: TGTGCCAGCAGTTACGACAATCAGGGCTCTGGGGCCAACGTCCTGACTTTC; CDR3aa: CASSYDNQGSGANVLTF
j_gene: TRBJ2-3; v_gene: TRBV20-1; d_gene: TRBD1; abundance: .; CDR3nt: TGCAGTGCTAGAGGCGGGACAGGGGCCATTGCTAGCACAGATACGCAGTATTTT; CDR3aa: CSARGGTGAIASTDTQYF
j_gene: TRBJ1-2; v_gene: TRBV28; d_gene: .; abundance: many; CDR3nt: TGTGCCAGCAGTTCCCGGACCCTCGCATTTTATGGCTACACCTTC; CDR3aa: CASSSRTLAFYGYTF
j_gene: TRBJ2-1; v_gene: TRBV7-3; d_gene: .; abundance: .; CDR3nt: TGTGCCAGCAGTCCCATTTCCGGAGGAGCGGTAAATGAGCAGTTCTTC; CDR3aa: CASSPISGGAVNEQFF
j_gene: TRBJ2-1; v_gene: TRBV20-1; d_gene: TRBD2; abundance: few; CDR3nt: TGCAGTGCTTTAATGGCTAGCGGGATCTCGCAGTTCTTC; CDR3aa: CSALMASGISQFF
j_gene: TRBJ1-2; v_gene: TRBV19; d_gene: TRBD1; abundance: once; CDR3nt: TGTGCCAGTAGCCTACTTACAGGGGGCGCAGGTGGCTACACCTTC; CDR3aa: CASSLLTGGAGGYTF
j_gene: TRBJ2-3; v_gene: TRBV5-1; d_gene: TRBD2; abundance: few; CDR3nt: TGCGCCAGCAGCCCTGGACTAGCGGGAGGGCCGGCAGATACGCAGTATTTT; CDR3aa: CASSPGLAGGPADTQYF
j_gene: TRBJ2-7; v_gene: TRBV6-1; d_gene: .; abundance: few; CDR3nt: TGTGCCAGCAGTGAAAGGACTCTTTTACACTACGAGCAGTACTTC; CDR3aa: CASSERTLLHYEQYF
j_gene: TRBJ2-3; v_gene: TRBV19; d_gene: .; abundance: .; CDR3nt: TGTGCCAGTAGTATAGAGGACAGCCGCACAGATACGCAGTATTTT; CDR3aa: CASSIEDSRTDTQYF